This T cell receptor beta chain stems from a study of T-cell reconstitution after alpha-beta-depleted transplantation in children. During its preparation, the TCRbeta library received unique molecular identifiers. TCRdb redid the calling of the PCR reads with MiXCR, one entry per CDR3 protein. The repertoire includes about 230,000 distinct CDR3 sequences, under 9.5% of them detected once, and over 5% sits in the top ten. This clonotype was seen a few times. Per germline, CDR1 MNHEY and CDR2 SVGAGI. Trimming pared 4 bases from V and 0 bases from J, leaving 13 bases between. The CDR3 is 16 residues long.

V usage is TRBV6-5 and J usage is TRBJ2-1; no clear D gene. This receptor was identified in a human donor who donated a stem cell graft to a child with acute lymphoblastic leukemia. The material was PBMCs from the stem cell graft donor, obtained from the stem cell graft. The CDR3 bases are TGTGCCAGCAGTTCACCTCGGCGGAGCTCCTACAATGAGCAGTTCTTC. Its translation is CASSSPRRSSYNEQFF.